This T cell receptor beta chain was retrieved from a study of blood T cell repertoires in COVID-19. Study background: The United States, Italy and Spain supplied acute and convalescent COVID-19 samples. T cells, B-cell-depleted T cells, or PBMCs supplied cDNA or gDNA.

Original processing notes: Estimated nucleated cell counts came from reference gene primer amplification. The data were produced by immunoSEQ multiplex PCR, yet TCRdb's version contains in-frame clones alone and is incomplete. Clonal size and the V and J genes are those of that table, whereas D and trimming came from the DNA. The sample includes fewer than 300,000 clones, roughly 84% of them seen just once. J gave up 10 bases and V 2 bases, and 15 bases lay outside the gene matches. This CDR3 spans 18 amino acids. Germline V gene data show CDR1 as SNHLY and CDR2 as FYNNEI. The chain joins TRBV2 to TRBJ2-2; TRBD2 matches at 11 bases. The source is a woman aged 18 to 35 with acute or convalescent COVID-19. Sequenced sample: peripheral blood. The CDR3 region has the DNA TGTGCCAGCAGTGAACTCTTTTGGGCTAGCGGGGGGTTTAAGGAGCTGTTTTTT. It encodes CASSELFWASGGFKELFF.